The 26 T cell receptor beta chains below were found in one sample sequenced in a study of cytomegalovirus exposure and HLA in healthy donors. Profiled with immunoSEQ multiplex PCR; TCRdb holds only in-frame clones, not every one. The data show about 150,000 clones, roughly 90% seen once. Input material: PBMCs. The receptor source for this set is a man aged 18 to 29 in good health and CMV-seropositive.

The chain couples TRBV6-5 to TRBJ1-2; no firm D call. The CDR3 is 13 residues long. Germline V gene data show CDR1 as MNHEY and CDR2 as SVGAGI. V dropped 8 bases and J dropped 5 bases, with 15 bases sitting between them. CDR3 amino acids: CASPKGGPYGYTF. CDR3 nucleotide sequence: TGTGCCAGCCCCAAGGGCGGGCCGTATGGCTACACCTTC.

The count of this clone is one. The chain joins TRBV5-4 to TRBJ1-3; tentatively, D is TRBD1 (6 bases). V was clipped by 4 bases and J by 4 bases, with 9 bases between them. Germline loops: CDR1 SGHNT, CDR2 YYREEE (reference sequence). CDR3 length: 13 amino acids. The chain's CDR3 is CASSLDRGNTIYF. The DNA for the CDR3 is TGTGCCAGCAGCCTTGACAGGGGAAACACCATATATTTT.

The chain has TRBV4-3 and TRBJ1-2; D gene ambiguous. Per germline, CDR1 LGHNA and CDR2 YSLEER. V lost 1 base, J lost 0 bases, and 9 bases lay in between. The CDR3 covers 15 residues. The CDR3 loop is CASSQGYGANYGYTF. The DNA for the CDR3 is TGCGCCAGCAGCCAAGGATACGGAGCTAACTATGGCTACACCTTC.

The rearrangement uses TRBV28 and TRBJ1-2; 8 positions match TRBD1. Germline values: CDR1 MDHEN, CDR2 SYDVKM. J gave up 4 bases and V 6 bases, and 10 bases lay outside the gene matches. The CDR3 has 15 amino acids. In nucleotides, the CDR3 is TGTGCCAGCAGGAGCCCGACAGGGGCCATCTATGGCTACACCTTC. The encoded protein is CASRSPTGAIYGYTF.

This chain connects TRBV19 to TRBJ2-3; tentative D call: TRBD2 (5 bases). Per the germline V gene, CDR1 is LNHDA and CDR2 is SQIVND (reference sequence). The CDR3 is 16 residues long. V was clipped by 3 bases and J by 0 bases, with 13 bases between them. This chain's CDR3 is CASSIQASTSTDTQYF. The DNA of the CDR3 is TGTGCCAGTAGTATCCAGGCTAGCACGAGCACAGATACGCAGTATTTT.

This rearrangement joins TRBV18 to TRBJ2-5; D may be TRBD2 (5 bases). Trimming cost V 3 bases and J 5 bases, with 19 bases left between them. The V gene's germline CDR1 is KGHSH and CDR2 LQKENI. The CDR3 spans 16 residues. CDR3 protein: CASSPRMRISGETQYF. The CDR3 DNA follows: TGTGCCAGCTCACCCCGCATGCGAATCTCGGGGGAGACCCAGTACTTC. The complete variable domain, with remaining parts taken from reference TRBV18 and TRBJ2-5, reads NAGVMQNPRHLVRRRGQEARLRCSPMKGHSHVYWYRQLPEEGLKFMVYLQKENIIDESGMPKERFSAEFPKEGPSILRIQQVVRGDSAAYFCASSPRMRISGETQYFGPGTRLLVL.

The chain is built from TRBV4-3 and TRBJ2-7; the match to TRBD1 covers 8 bases. The germline V gene has CDR1 LGHNA and CDR2 YSLEER. CDR3 size: 13 residues. The trim removed 1 base at V and 5 bases at J, leaving 1 base unmatched. The DNA of the CDR3 is TGCGCCAGCAGCCAAGGGACAGGGCACGAGCAGTACTTC. This gives the protein CASSQGTGHEQYF.

V gene TRBV6-1 combines with J gene TRBJ2-7; maybe TRBD1 (6 bases). From germline, CDR1 is MNHNS and CDR2 SASEGT. CDR3 length: 16 amino acids. Trimming removed 0 bases from V and 2 bases from J, with 14 bases in between. The CDR3 sequence: CASSEAVGQKTYEQYF. The CDR3, as DNA: TGTGCCAGCAGTGAAGCGGTAGGACAGAAAACCTACGAGCAGTACTTC.

The chain combines TRBV28 with TRBJ1-5; 12 positions match TRBD1. Germline lookup yields CDR1 MDHEN and CDR2 SYDVKM. The CDR3 is 20 amino acids. Trimming cost V 4 bases and J 0 bases; bases outside gene matches: 13. The CDR3 sequence: CASSWRDRGRYGYSNQPQHF. The DNA of the CDR3 is TGTGCCAGCAGTTGGCGGGACAGGGGGCGATACGGTTATAGCAATCAGCCCCAGCATTTT. The whole variable domain, remainder taken from reference TRBV28 and TRBJ1-5, is DVKVTQSSRYLVKRTGEKVFLECVQDMDHENMFWYRQDPGLGLRLIYFSYDVKMKEKGDIPEGYSVSREKKERFSLILESASTNQTSMYLCASSWRDRGRYGYSNQPQHFGDGTRLSIL.

The rearrangement uses TRBV27 and TRBJ2-6, with D perhaps TRBD1 (5 bases). In germline, CDR1 is MNHEY, CDR2 SMNVEV (reference sequence). The CDR3 has 15 amino acids. V lost 6 bases and J lost 0, with 9 bases in between. CDR3 DNA sequence: TGTGCCAGCAGCTACAGGAGCTCTGGGGCCAACGTCCTGACTTTC. Translating it yields CASSYRSSGANVLTF. Filled out from reference TRBV27 and TRBJ2-6, the complete variable domain reads EAQVTQNPRYLITVTGKKLTVTCSQNMNHEYMSWYRQDPGLGLRQIYYSMNVEVTDKGDVPEGYKVSRKEKRNFPLILESPSPNQTSLYFCASSYRSSGANVLTFGAGSRLTVL.

This rearrangement joins TRBV7-2 to TRBJ2-7; TRBD2 aligns across 7 bases. Germline assignment: CDR1 SGHTA and CDR2 FQGNSA. V lost 5 bases to trimming and J lost 4 bases; unmatched junction nucleotides: 5. CDR3 length: 13 amino acids. The DNA for the CDR3 is TGTGCCAGCAGCCCAAGCGGGGATTACGAGCAGTACTTC. Protein product: CASSPSGDYEQYF.

This chain joins TRBV5-6 and TRBJ2-7; D remains unclear. The CDR3 covers 11 residues. CDR1 SGHDT and CDR2 YYEEEE come from the germline V gene. V was cut by 0 bases and J by 6 bases, with 4 bases left in between. CDR3 DNA: TGTGCCAGCAGCTTGGGTCTCGAGCAGTACTTC. This gives the protein CASSLGLEQYF.

This clone is a singleton in its sample. The chain couples TRBV25-1 to TRBJ2-4; D remains unclear. The CDR3 has 12 residues. Germline V gene lookup returns CDR1 MGHDK and CDR2 SYGVNS. V was shortened by 8 bases and J by 4 bases, with 9 bases between the two germline ends. The CDR3 here is CASLGEKNIQYF. The CDR3 coding sequence is TGTGCCAGCCTAGGTGAGAAAAACATTCAGTACTTC.

This clone was seen only once. This chain joins TRBV5-1 and TRBJ1-3, with no clear D. Trimming cost V 0 bases and J 0 bases, with 7 bases left between them. CDR3 length: 15 residues. Germline V gives CDR1 SGHRS, CDR2 YFSETQ. CDR3 loop: CASSLDISSGNTIYF. Written as DNA, the CDR3 is TGCGCCAGCAGCTTGGACATCAGCTCTGGAAACACCATATATTTT.

V gene TRBV30 combines with J gene TRBJ2-6; 8 bases fit TRBD1. V trimming: 5 bases; J trimming: 0 bases; junction bases outside the gene matches: 9. CDR3 length equals 17 residues. Germline V gives CDR1 GTSNPN, CDR2 SVGIG (reference sequence). The CDR3 DNA sequence: TGTGCCTGGGTATCCGGACAGGGATTCTCTGGGGCCAACGTCCTGACTTTC. Residues: CAWVSGQGFSGANVLTF.

J is TRBJ1-5 and V is TRBV2; D perhaps matches TRBD1 (5 bases). Trimming removed 3 bases at V and 6 bases at J, with 12 bases between. The CDR3 has 14 residues. Germline V lookup: CDR1 SNHLY, CDR2 FYNNEI. This CDR3 is CASSDQGRVQPQHF. In nucleotides, the CDR3 is TGTGCCAGCAGTGACCAGGGTAGGGTTCAGCCCCAGCATTTT.

This clone was seen only a few times. The chain is built from TRBV29-1 and TRBJ1-5; 7 positions agree with TRBD1. V shed 4 bases and J 3 bases; nucleotides not matched to a gene: 6. This CDR3 contains 14 residues. Germline V gene sequence: CDR1 SQVTM, CDR2 ANQGSEA. The CDR3 region is CSVVAGGNNQPQHF. The CDR3 DNA reads as TGCAGCGTTGTAGCAGGGGGAAACAATCAGCCCCAGCATTTT.

V and J are TRBV5-1 and TRBJ2-1; a weak D match, TRBD2 (5 bases). The CDR3 contains 15 residues. The germline V gene encodes CDR1 SGHRS and CDR2 YFSETQ. Trimming removed 6 bases from V and 0 bases from J, with 13 bases in between. The CDR3 is CASKPRTGSYNEQFF. The DNA of the CDR3 is TGCGCCAGCAAACCCCGGACTGGCTCCTACAATGAGCAGTTCTTC.

V and J are TRBV30 and TRBJ2-3, with D hard to call. There are 12 residues in the CDR3. Trimming shortened V by 5 bases and J by 7 bases, and 13 bases separated the two germline ends. Looked up from germline, CDR1 is GTSNPN and CDR2 is SVGIG (reference sequence). The DNA for the CDR3 is TGTGCCTGGGAACTGGGCCGGAATACGCAGTATTTT. Protein product: CAWELGRNTQYF.

This clone was recorded once. The gene calls are TRBV18 and TRBJ2-7; the match to TRBD1 covers 9 bases. The CDR3 runs to 14 residues. Germline V gene lookup returns CDR1 KGHSH and CDR2 LQKENI. V lost 2 bases, J lost 2 bases, and 1 base stayed unmatched. The CDR3 here is CASSPGTGPYEQYF. CDR3 DNA sequence: TGTGCCAGCTCACCAGGGACAGGGCCCTACGAGCAGTACTTC.

The rearrangement uses TRBV6-1 and TRBJ1-2, with TRBD1 matching 7 bases. The germline CDR1 and CDR2 sequences are MNHNS and SASEGT. With 6 bases clipped from V and 6 bases from J, the junction kept 4 bases outside the gene matches. The CDR3 runs to 12 residues. CDR3 coding DNA: TGTGCCAGCAGCCGAGACAGGGATGGCTACACCTTC. Its translation is CASSRDRDGYTF.

CDR3 DNA: TGTGCCAGCAGCGTCGCCGGACAGGGCGGGGGCGGCTACACCTTC. As protein: CASSVAGQGGGGYTF. The chain carries TRBV9 and TRBJ1-2; 8 bases fit TRBD1. V dropped 2 bases and J dropped 8; count of bases not matched to a gene: 11. The CDR3 totals 15 residues. CDR1 SGDLS and CDR2 YYNGEE come from the germline V gene.

Only one count was recorded for this clone. The CDR3 here is CASSQPGGLAREQFF. CDR3 nucleotides: TGTGCCAGCAGTCAACCCGGGGGTCTAGCGCGAGAGCAGTTCTTC. This chain uses TRBV11-2 with TRBJ2-1, with D perhaps matching TRBD2 (6 bases). The CDR3 has 15 residues. The germline gives CDR1 SGHAT, CDR2 FQNNGV. Trimming took 6 bases from V and 10 from J, leaving 22 bases between them.

The rearrangement links TRBV19 to TRBJ1-2, with D maybe TRBD1 (5 bases). The germline V gene has CDR1 LNHDA and CDR2 SQIVND (reference sequence). This CDR3 region has 14 residues. V was shortened by 6 bases and J by 3 bases, with 14 bases between the two germline ends. The CDR3 region is CASSPLGEDYGYTF. CDR3 coding DNA: TGTGCCAGTAGCCCCCTAGGGGAAGACTATGGCTACACCTTC.

The J gene is TRBJ2-3, the V gene TRBV15; D may be TRBD2 (5 bases). The length of the CDR3 is 18 residues. The germline V gene encodes CDR1 LNHNV and CDR2 YYDKDF (reference sequence). Deletions cut 0 bases from V and 2 bases from J, with 18 bases between. The CDR3 DNA is TGTGCCACCAGCAGAGATCTAACGGACGGAGGAATCACAGATACGCAGTATTTT. This codes for CATSRDLTDGGITDTQYF.

The V gene is TRBV10-2, the J gene TRBJ2-5; TRBD1 agrees at 7 bases. CDR3 size: 13 residues. Per germline, CDR1 WSHSY and CDR2 SAAADI. J was trimmed by 3 bases and V by 3 bases; bases with no gene match: 1. DNA for the CDR3: TGCGCCAGCAGTGAAACAGGGGAAGAGACCCAGTACTTC. Its translation is CASSETGEETQYF.